The 4 T cell receptor beta chains listed next were all sequenced from one sample in a study of blood T cell repertoires in COVID-19. TCRdb's copy holds only in-frame clones and misses some; the assay was immunoSEQ multiplex PCR. The sample yields under 200,000 clones, roughly 84% seen once. Sequencing was performed on PBMCs or T cells enriched from blood (not recorded which). These receptors all stem from a woman aged 50 to 60 who had recovered from COVID-19.

The rearrangement uses TRBV19 and TRBJ1-1, with D possibly TRBD1 on 5 matching bases. V lost 7 bases and J lost 1, with 16 bases in between. CDR1 is LNHDA, CDR2 SQIVND, per germline (reference sequence). The CDR3 is 15 residues long. This CDR3 is CASIKGPGWNTEAFF. The CDR3 DNA reads TGTGCCAGTATCAAGGGGCCAGGGTGGAACACTGAAGCTTTCTTT.

This chain joins TRBV11-3 and TRBJ2-1; D call uncertain. There are 11 residues in the CDR3. V was clipped by 5 bases and J by 9 bases, with 8 bases between them. The germline V gene encodes CDR1 SGHNT and CDR2 YENEEA. The CDR3 protein is CASSRSFEQFF. Written as DNA, the CDR3 is TGTGCCAGCAGCCGTTCCTTTGAGCAGTTCTTC.

The chain joins TRBV24-1 to TRBJ2-3, with a possible D match to TRBD2 (6 bases). The germline V gene encodes CDR1 KGHDR and CDR2 SFDVKD. Deletions cut 4 bases from V and 4 bases from J, with 17 bases between. CDR3 length equals 16 residues. The chain's CDR3 is CATSDPTSLGSDTQYF. The CDR3 region has the DNA TGTGCCACCAGTGACCCTACTAGCCTTGGGTCAGATACGCAGTATTTT.

V and J are TRBV6-5 and TRBJ1-2; D is unresolved. Germline V lookup: CDR1 MNHEY, CDR2 SVGAGI. This CDR3 region has 14 residues. Trimming removed 4 bases from V and 3 bases from J, with 12 bases in between. The CDR3 DNA is TGTGCCAGCAGTTCAAGCGAACGACACTATGGCTACACCTTC. This translates into CASSSSERHYGYTF.